This record covers a single T cell receptor (beta chain). Its antigen is not identified. CDR3 length: 12 residues. CDR1 and CDR2 from the germline V gene are SEHNR and FQNEAQ (reference sequence). Trimming stripped 6 bases from V and 12 bases from J, with 15 bases between. This sample was taken from a study of blood T cells in healthy people across ages. Study results and caveats: Whereas aged donors had fewer naive CD4+ cells, long-lived donors had more of them and higher diversity. Diversity figures based on one million T cells were deemed too low.

There were at least 5.5 micrograms of total RNA extracted from every sample. Alongside a J-beta primer mix, a sample-barcoded 5' primer served in a second PCR lasting about 7 to 12 cycles. From the 5' RACE reads, TCRdb called clonotypes with MiXCR, one entry per CDR3 protein. The data hold more than 800,000 distinct CDR3 sequences, with 29% observed a single time. This TCR derives from a woman older than 75 in good health. Sequenced material: blood. V is TRBV7-9 and J is TRBJ1-5; TRBD1 is a possible D gene (5 bases). The DNA for the CDR3 is TGTGCCAGCAGGGACCGGGACGATGTCCAGCATTTT. Translating gives CASRDRDDVQHF.